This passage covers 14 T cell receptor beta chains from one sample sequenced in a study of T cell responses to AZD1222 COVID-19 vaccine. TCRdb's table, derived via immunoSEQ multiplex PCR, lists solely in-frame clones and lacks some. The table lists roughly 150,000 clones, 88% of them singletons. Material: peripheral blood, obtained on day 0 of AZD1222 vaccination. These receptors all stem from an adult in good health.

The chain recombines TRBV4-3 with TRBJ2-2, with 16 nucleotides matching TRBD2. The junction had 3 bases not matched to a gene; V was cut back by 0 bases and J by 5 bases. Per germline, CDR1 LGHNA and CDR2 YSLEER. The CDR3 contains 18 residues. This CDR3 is CASSQDRGLAGGTGELFF. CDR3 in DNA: TGCGCCAGCAGCCAAGATAGGGGACTAGCGGGAGGGACCGGGGAGCTGTTTTTT.

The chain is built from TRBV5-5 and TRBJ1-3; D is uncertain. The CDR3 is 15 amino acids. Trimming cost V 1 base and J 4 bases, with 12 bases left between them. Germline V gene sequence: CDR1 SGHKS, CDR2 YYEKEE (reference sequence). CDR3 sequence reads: CASSLTAVPGNTIYF. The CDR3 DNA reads TGTGCCAGCAGCTTGACGGCGGTACCCGGAAACACCATATATTTT.

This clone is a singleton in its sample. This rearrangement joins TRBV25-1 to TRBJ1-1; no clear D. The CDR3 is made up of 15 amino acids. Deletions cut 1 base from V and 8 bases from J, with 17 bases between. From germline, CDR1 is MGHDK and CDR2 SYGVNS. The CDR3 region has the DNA TGTGCCAGCAGTGAATCGGTTGGTTTAAGGGCCGAAGCTTTCTTT. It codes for CASSESVGLRAEAFF.

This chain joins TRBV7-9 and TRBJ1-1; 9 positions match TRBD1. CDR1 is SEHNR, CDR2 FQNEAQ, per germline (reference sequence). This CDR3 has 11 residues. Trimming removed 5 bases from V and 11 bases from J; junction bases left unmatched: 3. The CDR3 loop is CASSQGQGAFF. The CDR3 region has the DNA TGTGCCAGCAGCCAGGGACAGGGCGCTTTCTTT.

CDR3 in amino acids: CASSQDEFQPQHF. Here the CDR3 DNA reads TGCGCCAGCAGCCAAGATGAGTTCCAGCCCCAGCATTTT. The chain carries TRBV4-3 and TRBJ1-5; D gene unclear. The V gene lost 0 bases and the J gene lost 7 bases, with 7 bases spanning the gap. The germline CDR1 and CDR2 sequences are LGHNA and YSLEER. This CDR3 is 13 amino acids long.

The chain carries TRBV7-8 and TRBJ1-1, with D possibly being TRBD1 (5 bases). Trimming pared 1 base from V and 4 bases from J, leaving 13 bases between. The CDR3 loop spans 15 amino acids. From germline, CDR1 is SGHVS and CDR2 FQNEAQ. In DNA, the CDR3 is TGTGCCAGCAGCTTAGGAATTCAGGGAGGCACTGAAGCTTTCTTT. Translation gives CASSLGIQGGTEAFF.

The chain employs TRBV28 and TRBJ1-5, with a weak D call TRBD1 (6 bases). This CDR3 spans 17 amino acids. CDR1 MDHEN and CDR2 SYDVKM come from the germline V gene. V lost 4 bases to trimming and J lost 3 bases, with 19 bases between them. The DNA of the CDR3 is TGTGCCAGCAGTTCGCCTGGACAGCTCCTTGCCAATCAGCCCCAGCATTTT. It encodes CASSSPGQLLANQPQHF.

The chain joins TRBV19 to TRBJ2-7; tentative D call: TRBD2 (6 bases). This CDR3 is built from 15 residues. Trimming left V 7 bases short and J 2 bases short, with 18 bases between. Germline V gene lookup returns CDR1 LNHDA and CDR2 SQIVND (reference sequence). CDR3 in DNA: TGTGCCAGTACTCCCCGAGCGGGTATTCCCTACGAGCAGTACTTC. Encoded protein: CASTPRAGIPYEQYF.

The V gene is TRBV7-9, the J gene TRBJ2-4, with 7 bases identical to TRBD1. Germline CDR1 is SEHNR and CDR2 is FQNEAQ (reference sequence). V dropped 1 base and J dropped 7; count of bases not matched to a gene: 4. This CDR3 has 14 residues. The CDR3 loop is CASSLESRGNIQYF. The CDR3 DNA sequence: TGTGCCAGCAGCTTAGAGAGCAGGGGGAACATTCAGTACTTC. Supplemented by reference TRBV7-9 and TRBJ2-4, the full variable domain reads DTGVSQNPRHKITKRGQNVTFRCDPISEHNRLYWYRQTLGQGPEFLTYFQNEAQLEKSRLLSDRFSAERPKGSFSTLEIQRTEQGDSAMYLCASSLESRGNIQYFGAGTRLSVL.

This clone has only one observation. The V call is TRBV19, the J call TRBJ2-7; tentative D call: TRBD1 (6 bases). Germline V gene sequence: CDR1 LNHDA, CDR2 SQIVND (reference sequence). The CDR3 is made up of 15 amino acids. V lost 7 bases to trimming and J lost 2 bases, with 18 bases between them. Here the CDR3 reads CASKGVGQSPYEQYF. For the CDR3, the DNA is TGTGCCAGTAAGGGGGTCGGGCAGAGCCCCTACGAGCAGTACTTC.

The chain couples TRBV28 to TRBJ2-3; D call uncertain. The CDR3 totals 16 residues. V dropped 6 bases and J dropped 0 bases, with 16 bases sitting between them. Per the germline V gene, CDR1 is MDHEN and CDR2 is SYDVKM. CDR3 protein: CASSPPLQASTDTQYF. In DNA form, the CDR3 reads TGTGCCAGCAGCCCCCCCCTCCAGGCGAGCACAGATACGCAGTATTTT.

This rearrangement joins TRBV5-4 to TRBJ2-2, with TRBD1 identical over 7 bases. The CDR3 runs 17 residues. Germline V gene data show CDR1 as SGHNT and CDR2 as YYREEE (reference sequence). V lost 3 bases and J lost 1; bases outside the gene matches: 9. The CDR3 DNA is TGTGCCAGCAGCTCGAACCTGGGACAGAAGAACACCGGGGAGCTGTTTTTT. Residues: CASSSNLGQKNTGELFF. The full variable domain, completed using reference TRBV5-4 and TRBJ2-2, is ETGVTQSPTHLIKTRGQQVTLRCSSQSGHNTVSWYQQALGQGPQFIFQYYREEENGRGNFPPRFSGLQFPNYSSELNVNALELDDSALYLCASSSNLGQKNTGELFFGEGSRLTVL.

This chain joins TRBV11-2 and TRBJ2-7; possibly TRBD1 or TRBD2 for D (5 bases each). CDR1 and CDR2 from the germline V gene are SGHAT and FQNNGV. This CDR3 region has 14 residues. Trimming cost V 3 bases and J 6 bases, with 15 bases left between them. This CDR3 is CASSFVGAQGEQYF. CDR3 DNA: TGTGCCAGCAGCTTCGTGGGAGCCCAGGGCGAGCAGTACTTC. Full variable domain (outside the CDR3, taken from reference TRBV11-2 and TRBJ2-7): EAGVAQSPRYKIIEKRQSVAFWCNPISGHATLYWYQQILGQGPKLLIQFQNNGVVDDSQLPKDRFSAERLKGVDSTLKIQPAKLEDSAVYLCASSFVGAQGEQYFGPGTRLTVT.

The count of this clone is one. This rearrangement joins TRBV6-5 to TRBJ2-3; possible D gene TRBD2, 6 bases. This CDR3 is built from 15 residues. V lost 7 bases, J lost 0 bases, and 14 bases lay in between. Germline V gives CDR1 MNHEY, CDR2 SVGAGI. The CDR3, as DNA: TGTGCCAGCATGGTTAGCGGTTATAGCACAGATACGCAGTATTTT. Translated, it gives CASMVSGYSTDTQYF.